The 21 T cell receptor beta chains listed next were all sequenced from one sample in a study of neurological immune-mediated disorders. A single record per CDR3 protein comes from TCRdb applying MiXCR to the 5' RACE reads. The sample shows roughly 100,000 distinct CDR3 sequences, about 3.8% of them seen only once. Sequenced input: PBMCs. These receptors were taken from a woman aged 18-29 years with multiple sclerosis.

This clonotype was detected ten times or more. This chain uses TRBV7-2 with TRBJ2-3; TRBD2 matches 7 bases. The V and J ends lost 4 bases and 1 base, in that order; junction bases with no gene match: 5. Germline loops: CDR1 SGHTA, CDR2 FQGNSA. CDR3 length: 15 residues. The CDR3, as DNA: TGTGCCAGCAGCTCTAGCGGCCTAGGCACAGATACGCAGTATTTT. Protein product: CASSSSGLGTDTQYF.

The table lists this clonotype with many counts. The chain is built from TRBV4-1 and TRBJ2-6, with 7 positions matching TRBD1. The CDR3 spans 15 residues. V shed 7 bases and J 1 base; nucleotides not matched to a gene: 4. Germline-derived CDR1 and CDR2 are MGHRA and YSYEKL. The CDR3 reads CASKTGSSGANVLTF. CDR3 DNA sequence: TGCGCCAGCAAGACAGGGAGTTCTGGGGCCAACGTCCTGACTTTC.

This clonotype came up many times. The chain has TRBV20-1 and TRBJ1-2; 8 nucleotides line up with TRBD1. The germline V gene encodes CDR1 DFQATT and CDR2 SNEGSKA (reference sequence). The CDR3 sequence is 13 residues long. After removal of 5 bases from V and 4 bases from J, the junction contained 6 bases not matched to a gene. The CDR3 DNA is TGCAGTGCTGGAACTGACAGGGGCTATGGCTACACCTTC. Translated: CSAGTDRGYGYTF.

As to this clonotype: A much more abundant neighbour one base away suggests this may be a read error. The chain is built from TRBV5-1 and TRBJ2-7; 7 nucleotides agree with TRBD1. V shed 0 bases and J 0 bases; nucleotides not matched to a gene: 6. The germline V gene encodes CDR1 SGHRS and CDR2 YFSETQ. The CDR3 sequence is 16 residues long. DNA of the CDR3: TGCGCCAGCAGCTTGGACGCCCAGGGGGTCTCCTACGAGCAGTACTTC. Translated, it gives CASSLDAQGVSYEQYF. The whole variable domain, filled in from reference TRBV5-1 and TRBJ2-7, reads KAGVTQTPRYLIKTRGQQVTLSCSPISGHRSVSWYQQTPGQGLQFLFEYFSETQRNKGNFPGRFSGRQFSNSRSEMNVSTLELGDSALYLCASSLDAQGVSYEQYFGPGTRLTVT.

This clonotype was observed at least ten times. The V and J genes are TRBV20-1 and TRBJ2-2; 8 positions agree with TRBD2. With V trimmed by 2 bases and J by 2 bases, 4 bases remained unmatched. Germline CDR1 DFQATT, CDR2 SNEGSKA (reference sequence). This CDR3 is built from 15 residues. CDR3 residues: CSARTSGGNTGELFF. CDR3 coding DNA: TGCAGTGCTAGAACTAGCGGAGGAAACACCGGGGAGCTGTTTTTT.

The table lists this clonotype with many counts. The chain couples TRBV29-1 to TRBJ1-1; perhaps TRBD1 as D (5 bases). Trimming pared 4 bases from V and 10 bases from J, leaving 19 bases between. Looked up from germline, CDR1 is SQVTM and CDR2 is ANQGSEA. CDR3 length equals 13 residues. The CDR3 loop reads CSVGTGTGGGAFF. The CDR3 coding sequence is TGCAGCGTTGGGACGGGTACAGGTGGTGGAGCTTTCTTT.

This clonotype was detected ten times or more. The V gene is TRBV10-3, the J gene TRBJ2-1; D is perhaps TRBD1 or TRBD2 (6 bases each). The V gene's germline CDR1 is ENHRY and CDR2 SYGVKD. The V and J ends lost 10 bases and 1 base respectively, with 14 bases between them. The length of the CDR3 is 14 residues. The CDR3 here is CATQEGGSYNEQFF. The CDR3 coding sequence is TGTGCCACCCAGGAGGGGGGTTCCTACAATGAGCAGTTCTTC.

This clonotype was seen repeatedly, ten times or more. The V and J genes are TRBV29-1 and TRBJ2-5; tentative D call: TRBD1 (7 bases). V lost 3 bases and J 5 bases, leaving 25 bases between the germline ends. Germline V gene sequence: CDR1 SQVTM, CDR2 ANQGSEA. The CDR3 has 17 residues. The chain's CDR3 is CSVDWRLQGGRGETQYF. CDR3 DNA: TGCAGCGTTGATTGGCGACTTCAAGGGGGCCGGGGGGAGACCCAGTACTTC.

This clonotype was picked up many times. V is TRBV27 and J is TRBJ2-1, with TRBD2 matching 7 bases. The CDR3 totals 16 residues. CDR1 is MNHEY and CDR2 is SMNVEV in the germline V gene (reference sequence). V shed 4 bases, J shed 0 bases, and the junction held 6 bases outside the gene matches. The chain's CDR3 is CASSSQLAGSYNEQFF. The CDR3 DNA reads TGTGCCAGCAGTTCCCAATTAGCGGGCTCCTACAATGAGCAGTTCTTC.

In its sample, this clonotype was seen many times. V and J are TRBV15 and TRBJ2-7; no reliable D call. The V end lost 2 bases, the J end lost 2 bases, and 13 bases lay between the germline ends. CDR1 is LNHNV, CDR2 YYDKDF, per germline (reference sequence). The CDR3 contains 15 residues. CDR3 DNA: TGTGCCACCAGCAGACTCCCCCTGGCCCCCTACGAGCAGTACTTC. Encoded protein: CATSRLPLAPYEQYF. The full variable domain, rest sourced from reference TRBV15 and TRBJ2-7, is DAMVIQNPRYQVTQFGKPVTLSCSQTLNHNVMYWYQQKSSQAPKLLFHYYDKDFNNEADTPDNFQSRRPNTSFCFLDIRSPGLGDTAMYLCATSRLPLAPYEQYFGPGTRLTVT.

This clonotype has ten or more counts. The CDR3 sequence is CASSFVGDTGELFF. The CDR3 region has the DNA TGTGCCAGCAGTTTTGTGGGTGATACCGGGGAGCTGTTTTTT. The chain couples TRBV27 to TRBJ2-2; D unresolved. The CDR3 runs to 14 residues. V dropped 3 bases and J dropped 5 bases, with 10 bases sitting between them. Per the germline V gene, CDR1 is MNHEY and CDR2 is SMNVEV (reference sequence).

Ten or more counts support this clonotype. The rearrangement uses TRBV5-8 and TRBJ2-1; D possibly corresponds to TRBD2 (6 bases). V lost 2 bases, J lost 4 bases, and 13 bases lay in between. The CDR3 runs 15 residues. Germline V lookup: CDR1 SGHTS, CDR2 YDEGEE. DNA for the CDR3: TGTGCCAGCAGCTTAGGCGGGATGGTTTACAATGAGCAGTTCTTC. Translation: CASSLGGMVYNEQFF. Full variable domain (rest looked up from reference TRBV5-8 and TRBJ2-1): EAGVTQSPTHLIKTRGQQATLRCSPISGHTSVYWYQQALGLGLQFLLWYDEGEERNRGNFPPRFSGRQFPNYSSELNVNALELEDSALYLCASSLGGMVYNEQFFGPGTRLTVL.

This clonotype was found many times. J is TRBJ2-1 and V is TRBV7-9, with no clear D. CDR1 SEHNR and CDR2 FQNEAQ come from the germline V gene (reference sequence). Trimming cost V 2 bases and J 5 bases, with 10 bases left between them. The length of the CDR3 is 14 residues. The CDR3 spells CASSLRLADNEQFF. The CDR3 DNA reads TGTGCCAGCAGCTTACGGTTGGCCGACAATGAGCAGTTCTTC.

This clonotype was observed at least ten times. The chain combines TRBV9 with TRBJ2-3; possibly TRBD1 or TRBD2 for D (6 bases each). Deletions cut 7 bases from V and 4 bases from J, with 19 bases between. From germline, CDR1 is SGDLS and CDR2 YYNGEE. The CDR3 contains 15 residues. CDR3 coding DNA: TGTGCCAGCTCTGAAGGGGGATCTAGCGCAGATACGCAGTATTTT. The encoded protein is CASSEGGSSADTQYF.

This clonotype came up many times. The chain joins TRBV10-3 to TRBJ2-7; possible D gene TRBD1, 6 bases. CDR3 size: 14 residues. Germline V CDR1 and CDR2: ENHRY, SYGVKD. V was shortened by 4 bases and J by 0 bases, with 10 bases between the two germline ends. CDR3 sequence: CAISATGFSYEQYF. CDR3 bases: TGTGCCATCAGTGCTACAGGGTTCTCCTACGAGCAGTACTTC.

This clonotype was counted ten times or more. The DNA of the CDR3 is TGTGCCAGCAGTCCGGCTACCGGACTAGCGGGGATTGAGCAGTACTTC. It specifies CASSPATGLAGIEQYF. The chain is built from TRBV5-6 and TRBJ2-7, with 12 bases that match TRBD2. V was clipped by 5 bases and J by 7 bases; unmatched bases: 13. Germline CDR1 SGHDT, CDR2 YYEEEE. The CDR3 runs 16 residues.

This clonotype showed up many times. The rearrangement links TRBV20-1 to TRBJ1-2; 8 bases line up with TRBD1. From germline, CDR1 is DFQATT and CDR2 SNEGSKA (reference sequence). V shed 1 base, J shed 4 bases, and the junction held 2 bases outside the gene matches. CDR3 size: 13 residues. CDR3 DNA: TGCAGTGCTAGAGGGACAGGGCGCTATGGCTACACCTTC. As protein: CSARGTGRYGYTF.

This clonotype came up many times. The gene calls are TRBV6-2 or TRBV6-3 and TRBJ2-7; 8 nucleotides align to TRBD1. The V segment lost 10 bases and the J segment 5 bases; nucleotides outside the gene matches: 10. The CDR3 covers 13 residues. Germline-derived CDR1 and CDR2 are MNHEY and SVGEGT. CDR3 amino acids: CANRTGGNHEQYF. CDR3 nucleotides: TGTGCCAACAGAACAGGGGGTAACCACGAGCAGTACTTC.

This clonotype has at least ten counts. The V and J genes are TRBV7-6 and TRBJ2-7; 7 bases fit TRBD2. CDR1 is SGHVS and CDR2 is FNYEAQ in the germline V gene. The CDR3 covers 14 residues. With 5 bases clipped from V and 3 bases from J, the junction kept 7 bases outside the gene matches. CDR3 DNA sequence: TGTGCCAGCAGCCCTGAGCGCGGGAGCTACGAGCAGTACTTC. Residues: CASSPERGSYEQYF. The variable domain in full, with the rest retrieved from reference TRBV7-6 and TRBJ2-7, is GAGVSQSPRYKVTKRGQDVALRCDPISGHVSLYWYRQALGQGPEFLTYFNYEAQQDKSGLPNDRFSAERPEGSISTLTIQRTEQRDSAMYRCASSPERGSYEQYFGPGTRLTVT.

This clonotype appeared many times. The CDR3 reads CASSLDRNQPQHF. DNA for the CDR3: TGTGCCAGCAGCCTCGACAGGAATCAGCCCCAGCATTTT. The genes are TRBV5-6 and TRBJ1-5; maybe TRBD1 (6 bases). This CDR3 has 13 residues. The V gene lost 4 bases and the J gene lost 4 bases, with 9 bases spanning the gap. Germline CDR1 SGHDT, CDR2 YYEEEE.

In this sample, this clonotype turned up once. A read error may be the cause here, since a much bigger clone is one base away. The CDR3 DNA is TGCAGTGTTAGGACTAGCGGGAAGTCCTACGAGCTGTACTTC. It is translated as CSVRTSGKSYELYF. The rearrangement joins TRBV20-1 to TRBJ2-7, with 12 positions matching TRBD2. This CDR3 is 14 amino acids long. CDR1 is DFQATT, CDR2 SNEGSKA, per germline (reference sequence).